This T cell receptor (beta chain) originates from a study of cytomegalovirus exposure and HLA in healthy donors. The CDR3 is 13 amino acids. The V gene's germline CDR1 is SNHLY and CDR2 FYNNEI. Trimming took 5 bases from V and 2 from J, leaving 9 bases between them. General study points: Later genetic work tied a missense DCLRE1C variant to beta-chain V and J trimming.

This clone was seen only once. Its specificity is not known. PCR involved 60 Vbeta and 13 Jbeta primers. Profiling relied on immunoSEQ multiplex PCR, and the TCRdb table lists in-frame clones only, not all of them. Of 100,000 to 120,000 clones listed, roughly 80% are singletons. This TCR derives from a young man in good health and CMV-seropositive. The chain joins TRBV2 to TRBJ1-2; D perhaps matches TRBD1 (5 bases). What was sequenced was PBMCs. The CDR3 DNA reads TGTGCCAGCAGTCCTGACAGCAACTATGGCTACACCTTC. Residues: CASSPDSNYGYTF. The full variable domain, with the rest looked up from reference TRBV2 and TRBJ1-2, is EPEVTQTPSHQVTQMGQEVILRCVPISNHLYFYWYRQILGQKVEFLVSFYNNEISEKSEIFDDQFSVERPDGSNFTLKIRSTKLEDSAMYFCASSPDSNYGYTFGSGTRLTVV.